The subject of this entry is one T cell receptor (beta chain). What it binds is not known. This sample stems from a study of T-cell memory formation after mild COVID-19. Each CDR3 protein gets one entry after TCRdb re-called the 5' RACE reads with MiXCR. The table includes under 450,000 distinct CDR3 sequences, around 15% detected once. Whole-study findings and limits: Cross-reactive memory appears to have joined, as suggested by some responding clones showing up in pre-infection memory. Clones that got smaller from day 15 to 85 had even CD4/CD8, while clones growing later tipped toward CD4+.

The CDR3 spans 13 residues. Germline lookup yields CDR1 SEHNR and CDR2 FQNEAQ (reference sequence). V was shortened by 5 bases and J by 6 bases, with 12 bases between the two germline ends. The sample comprised PBMCs or a T cell subset sorted from them (not recorded which). The source is a man between 18 and 29 years old who had mild COVID-19 (a few samples of this study predate the infection). Cell type and time point are not known. The J gene is TRBJ2-3, the V gene TRBV7-9; D gene uncertain. CDR3 bases: TGTGCCAGCAGCGGTCGAGGCCGCGATACGCAGTATTTT. It specifies CASSGRGRDTQYF.